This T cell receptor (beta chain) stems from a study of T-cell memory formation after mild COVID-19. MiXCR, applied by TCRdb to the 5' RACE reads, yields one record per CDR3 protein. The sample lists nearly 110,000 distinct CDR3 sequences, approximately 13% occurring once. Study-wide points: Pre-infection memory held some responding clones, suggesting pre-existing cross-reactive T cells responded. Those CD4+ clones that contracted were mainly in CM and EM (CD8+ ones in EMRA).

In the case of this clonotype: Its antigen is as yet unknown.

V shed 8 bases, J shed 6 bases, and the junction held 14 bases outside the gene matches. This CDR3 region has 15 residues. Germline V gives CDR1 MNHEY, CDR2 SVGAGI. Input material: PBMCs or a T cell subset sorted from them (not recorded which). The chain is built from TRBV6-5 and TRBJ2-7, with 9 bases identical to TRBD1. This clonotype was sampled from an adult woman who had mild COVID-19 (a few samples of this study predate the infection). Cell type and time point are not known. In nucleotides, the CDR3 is TGTGCCAGCTCCAACTTCCGACAGGGGGTCAGCGAGCAGTACTTC. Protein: CASSNFRQGVSEQYF.